This record looks at one T cell receptor beta chain sequence and its context. Original analysis: Estimated nucleated cell counts came from reference gene primer amplification. Profiling relied on immunoSEQ multiplex PCR, and the TCRdb table lists in-frame clones only, not all of them. V and J calls and clone size are copied from that table; D and trimming were computed from the DNA. The table shows around 200,000 clones, with around four fifths occurring only once. V lost 3 bases to trimming and J lost 3 bases; unmatched junction nucleotides: 6. CDR1 and CDR2 (germline): SGDLS, YYNGEE. The CDR3 is 14 amino acids. The sample originates from a study of blood T cell repertoires in COVID-19. In the study overall: Italy, Spain and the United States were the sources of the convalescent and acute COVID-19 samples. PBMCs, B-cell-depleted T cells, or T cells were the source of the cDNA or gDNA that made up the material.

The receptor was isolated from a middle-aged man with active or convalescent COVID-19. V usage is TRBV9 and J usage is TRBJ2-7; 7 positions match TRBD2. The sample comprised peripheral blood. The CDR3 reads CASSARGDYYEQYF. As DNA, the CDR3 is TGTGCCAGCAGCGCCCGGGGGGACTACTACGAGCAGTACTTC.